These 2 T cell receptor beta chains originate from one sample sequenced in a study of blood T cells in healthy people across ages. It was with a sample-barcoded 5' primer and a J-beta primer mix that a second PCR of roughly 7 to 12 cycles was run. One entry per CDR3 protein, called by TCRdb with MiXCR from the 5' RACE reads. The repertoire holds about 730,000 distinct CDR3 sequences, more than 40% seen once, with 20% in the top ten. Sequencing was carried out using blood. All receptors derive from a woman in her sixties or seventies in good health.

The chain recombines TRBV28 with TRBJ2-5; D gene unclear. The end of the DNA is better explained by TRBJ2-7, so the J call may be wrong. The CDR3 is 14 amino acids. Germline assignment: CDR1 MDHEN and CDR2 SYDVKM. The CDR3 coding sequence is TGTGCCACCGTAAAAAAGGGCTCTTCCTACGAGCAGTACTTC. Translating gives CATVKKGSSYEQYF.

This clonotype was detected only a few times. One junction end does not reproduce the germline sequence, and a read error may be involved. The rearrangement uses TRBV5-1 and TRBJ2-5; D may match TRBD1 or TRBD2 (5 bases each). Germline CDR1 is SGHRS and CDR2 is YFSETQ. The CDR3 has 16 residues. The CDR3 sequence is CASSATGDGPYENQYF. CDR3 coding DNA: TGCGCCAGCAGCGCTACCGGGGACGGACCCTACGAGAACCAGTACTTC. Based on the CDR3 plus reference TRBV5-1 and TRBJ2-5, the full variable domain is KAGVTQTPRYLIKTRGQQVTLSCSPISGHRSVSWYQQTPGQGLQFLFEYFSETQRNKGNFPGRFSGRQFSNSRSEMNVSTLELGDSALYLCASSATGDGPYENQYFGPGTRLLVL.